This T cell receptor beta chain was obtained from a study of blood T cell repertoires in COVID-19. TCRdb's table, derived via immunoSEQ multiplex PCR, lists solely in-frame clones and lacks some. The sample consists of 250,000 or so clones, more than 70% of them appearing once. The ends were cut back, 5 bases at V and 4 bases at J, with 10 bases in the middle. CDR3 length: 13 amino acids. The germline V gene has CDR1 LNHDA and CDR2 SQIVND (reference sequence). The chain combines TRBV19 with TRBJ2-3; D might be TRBD1 (6 bases). Sequencing used peripheral blood. This clonotype was sampled from a woman aged 25 to 39 with COVID-19, enrolled during active disease. The CDR3 sequence: CASSLQGADTQYF. In nucleotides, the CDR3 is TGTGCCAGTAGTCTACAGGGTGCAGATACGCAGTATTTT.